This record concerns one T cell receptor (beta chain) sequence. In its sample, this clonotype was seen many times. Its antigen is still unknown. Per-base quality was not reported, and no clone a single base away is much larger than it. These data belong to a study of early T cells in non-severe SARS-CoV-2 infection (dated by TCRdb to the early 2020s). Regarding the research as a whole: Bulk RNA from unsorted whole blood was used for TCR sequencing, so alpha and beta chains could not be paired.

Here is what the overall study found, with its caveats: VDJdb matching was skewed toward anti-spike CD8 responses and likely underestimated virus-specific expansions, missing private and CD4 specificities.

This was a case-control study nested in a cohort of healthcare workers in London, UK, who had nasopharyngeal swab PCR tests and blood samples taken every week. Between 23 and 31 March 2020, the week of the UK lockdown, healthcare workers were enrolled and then followed up weekly for as long as 16 weeks. The library was produced with 5' RACE. TCRdb lists the instrument as NextSeq 500. The TCR library protocol attached unique molecular identifiers to individual cDNA molecules to correct for sequencing error and PCR bias. Both TCR alpha and beta chains were sequenced, and tight co-correlation was observed between alpha and beta sequence abundances in each sample. The paper's processing steps were these. Decombinator V4 was used to annotate TCR sequences for V gene, J gene and CDR3. Expanded TCRs were defined as changing significantly between any two time points under a Poisson model with p below 0.0001. TCR abundances were normalised to the total number of TCRs sequenced in each sample and reported as counts per million. VDJdb, accessed 1 November 2021, was searched for CMV, EBV and SARS-CoV-2 annotated TCRs, excluding TCRs annotated for multiple antigens. TCRdb trimmed public reads at Q25 via fastp, called clones via MiXCR and kept in-frame beta chains. Rows are combined by CDR3 protein, so each entry shows the most common genes and DNA. TCRdb, rather than the study authors, made the V and J calls. The sample table records fewer than 35,000 distinct CDR3 sequences; roughly 4.3% of these occur just once. Clones ranked in the top ten supply about 10% of the sample.

This sequence originates from an adult who was a healthcare worker with PCR-confirmed SARS-CoV-2 infection or an uninfected control (not recorded which). Sequenced sample: whole blood.

The CDR3 sequence is CSAEELAGAPGEQYF. The nucleotide sequence reads TGCAGTGCTGAGGAATTAGCGGGAGCGCCAGGCGAGCAGTACTTC. Here the chain combines TRBV20-1 and TRBJ2-7; 9 central bases correspond to TRBD2. Trimming accounts for 5 bases at V and 6 bases at J, while the number of junction bases matched to no gene is 14. According to the germline V gene (reference sequence), CDR1 reads DFQATT and CDR2 reads SNEGSKA. There are 15 amino acids in the CDR3, from cysteine to phenylalanine inclusive. This entry keeps only the CDR3 DNA: 45 bases, framed from base 1.